Listed below are T cell receptor beta chains from one sample, sequenced in a study of T cell responses to AZD1222 COVID-19 vaccine. This table comes from immunoSEQ multiplex PCR, and its TCRdb copy is limited to in-frame clones, with some not included. The table has about 140,000 clones, around 88% seen once. The starting material was peripheral blood, obtained on day 0 of AZD1222 vaccination. Receptors originate from an adult in good health. Both conserved end residues are part of each CDR3. A D gene is named only where the DNA matches it firmly. A row's size may be missing; if present it is once, few, many or a size class.

V	size	D	J	CDR3	DNA
TRBV19	-	TRBD2	TRBJ2-7	CASRDTGTSLFEQYF	TGTGCCAGTAGAGATACCGGGACTAGCTTATTCGAGCAGTACTTC
TRBV7-2	-	-	TRBJ2-3	CASGDPDTDTQYF	TGTGCCAGCGGGGACCCGGACACAGATACGCAGTATTTT
TRBV7-2	-	TRBD1	TRBJ1-3	CASRPQGGNTIYF	TGTGCCAGCAGGCCACAGGGGGGAAACACCATATATTTT
TRBV3-1/TRBV3-2	-	TRBD1	TRBJ1-6	CASSPKAGGTGIYNSPLHF	TGTGCCAGCAGCCCTAAAGCGGGGGGGACAGGGATCTATAATTCACCCCTCCACTTT
TRBV6-5	-	-	TRBJ2-5	CASSYLGRRETQYF	TGTGCCAGCAGTTATCTTGGGCGGAGAGAGACCCAGTACTTC
TRBV7-7	once	-	TRBJ1-1	CASSLGEDTEAFF	TGTGCCAGCAGCCTGGGGGAGGACACTGAAGCTTTCTTT
TRBV7-6	-	-	TRBJ1-2	CASSLNPATATNYGYTF	TGTGCCAGCAGCTTAAACCCAGCGACAGCCACTAACTATGGCTACACCTTC
TRBV9	once	-	TRBJ2-7	CASSVEWQNSYEQYF	TGTGCCAGCAGCGTAGAGTGGCAGAACTCCTACGAGCAGTACTTC
TRBV5-6	-	-	TRBJ2-4	CASSPVGGGANIQYF	TGTGCCAGCAGCCCCGTAGGGGGAGGGGCGAACATTCAGTACTTC
TRBV5-1	-	-	TRBJ2-7	CASSLVSGVTYEQYF	TGCGCCAGCAGCTTGGTTTCGGGAGTCACCTACGAGCAGTACTTC
TRBV5-1	-	-	TRBJ2-5	CASSLAIVGLVETQYF	TGCGCCAGCAGCTTGGCGATTGTTGGTTTAGTAGAGACCCAGTACTTC
TRBV3-1/TRBV3-2	-	-	TRBJ1-2	CASSRASQGGGYTF	TGTGCCAGCAGCCGGGCGTCCCAGGGTGGCGGCTACACCTTC
TRBV2	-	-	TRBJ1-2	CASSLRGGGYGYTF	TGTGCCAGCAGCCTACGGGGTGGTGGCTATGGCTACACCTTC
TRBV9	once	-	TRBJ2-7	CASSASEGTYEQYF	TGTGCCAGCAGCGCGTCGGAGGGTACCTACGAGCAGTACTTC
TRBV30	-	TRBD1	TRBJ1-5	CAWSLQGAEPQHF	TGTGCCTGGAGTTTACAGGGGGCTGAGCCCCAGCATTTT
TRBV4-2	once	TRBD2	TRBJ2-1	CASSQIAGVPENEQFF	TGTGCCAGCAGCCAAATAGCGGGAGTTCCTGAAAATGAGCAGTTCTTC
TRBV7-2	-	-	TRBJ2-3	CASSLFSSTDTQYF	TGTGCCAGCAGCTTATTCTCTAGCACAGATACGCAGTATTTT
TRBV5-1	-	-	TRBJ2-1	CASSLVGGTYNEQFF	TGCGCCAGCAGCTTGGTCGGCGGGACCTACAATGAGCAGTTCTTC
TRBV19	-	TRBD1	TRBJ1-5	CASSIKGQGALMSNQPQHF	TGTGCCAGTAGTATAAAGGGACAGGGGGCCTTAATGTCGAATCAGCCCCAGCATTTT
TRBV5-1	-	TRBD1	TRBJ2-2	CASSSTPLGQGQSGELFF	TGCGCCAGCAGCTCTACCCCCCTGGGACAGGGGCAATCCGGGGAGCTGTTTTTT
TRBV7-8	-	-	TRBJ1-2	CASSLDRSSNYGYTF	TGTGCCAGCAGCCTAGACAGAAGCTCTAACTATGGCTACACCTTC
TRBV7-9	-	-	TRBJ1-5	CASSLSRAGNQPQHF	TGTGCCAGCAGCTTGAGTAGGGCGGGCAATCAGCCCCAGCATTTT
TRBV28	-	TRBD2	TRBJ2-5	CASSFGVQGMGTSGSGETQYF	TGTGCCAGCAGTTTCGGAGTCCAGGGGATGGGGACTAGCGGGAGCGGGGAGACCCAGTACTTC
TRBV19	-	-	TRBJ2-2	CASSQTGANTGELFF	TGTGCCAGTAGTCAGACGGGCGCGAACACCGGGGAGCTGTTTTTT
TRBV7-9	-	TRBD1	TRBJ1-1	CASSLDHGQGATEAFF	TGTGCCAGCAGCTTGGACCATGGACAGGGCGCGACTGAAGCTTTCTTT
TRBV5-8	-	-	TRBJ1-5	CASSFSGSNQPQHF	TGTGCCAGCAGCTTTAGCGGTAGCAATCAGCCCCAGCATTTT
TRBV2	-	TRBD1	TRBJ1-2	CASTQDRTMRDYTF	TGTGCCAGCACCCAGGACAGGACTATGAGAGACTACACCTTC
TRBV5-1	-	TRBD1	TRBJ1-5	CASSVGQGSQPQHF	TGCGCCAGCAGCGTGGGACAGGGGTCACAGCCCCAGCATTTT
TRBV6-5	-	-	TRBJ1-1	CASTGSVVNEAFF	TGTGCCAGCACGGGTAGTGTTGTAAATGAAGCTTTCTTT
TRBV9	-	TRBD2	TRBJ2-5	CASSIGTSGLLQETQYF	TGTGCCAGCAGCATTGGGACTAGCGGCCTCCTACAAGAGACCCAGTACTTC
TRBV4-1	once	-	TRBJ1-1	CASSPLYLKNTEAFF	TGCGCCAGCAGCCCTCTATACCTTAAGAACACTGAAGCTTTCTTT
TRBV15	-	-	TRBJ1-1	CATSRGPLDRLNTEAFF	TGTGCCACCAGCAGAGGACCATTAGACAGACTGAACACTGAAGCTTTCTTT
TRBV6-5	-	-	TRBJ1-2	CASSYGGNYGYTF	TGTGCCAGCAGTTACGGGGGGAACTATGGCTACACCTTC
TRBV19	-	TRBD1	TRBJ1-1	CASSHRGNTEAFF	TGTGCCAGTAGTCACAGGGGGAACACTGAAGCTTTCTTT
TRBV10-2	-	-	TRBJ1-2	CASTNSRFNGYTF	TGCGCCAGCACCAATTCAAGGTTTAATGGCTACACCTTC
TRBV13	-	-	TRBJ2-1	CASSLVSNEQFF	TGTGCCAGCAGCTTAGTATCCAATGAGCAGTTCTTC
TRBV25-1	-	-	TRBJ1-6	CASSEQGLSYNSPLHF	TGTGCCAGCAGTGAACAGGGGCTCTCCTATAATTCACCCCTCCACTTT
TRBV30	-	-	TRBJ1-2	CAWYTGLTYGYTF	TGTGCCTGGTATACAGGGCTAACCTATGGCTACACCTTC
TRBV5-5	-	TRBD1	TRBJ1-2	CASSPQGGGYGYTF	TGTGCCAGCAGCCCCCAGGGGGGAGGCTATGGCTACACCTTC
TRBV7-8	once	TRBD1	TRBJ1-1	CASSPGGLKEAFF	TGTGCCAGCAGCCCAGGGGGCTTAAAGGAAGCTTTCTTT
TRBV6-6	once	-	TRBJ2-1	CASSYSKGDPPGEQFF	TGTGCCAGCAGTTACTCGAAGGGGGACCCTCCCGGTGAGCAGTTCTTC
TRBV15	once	TRBD1	TRBJ2-5	CATSREGQGIQETQYF	TGTGCCACCAGCAGAGAGGGACAGGGGATCCAAGAGACCCAGTACTTC
TRBV2	once	-	TRBJ1-5	CASSEEAGVQPQHF	TGTGCCAGCAGTGAAGAGGCAGGGGTGCAGCCCCAGCATTTT
TRBV29-1	-	-	TRBJ1-1	CSVFPEAFF	TGCAGCGTTTTTCCTGAAGCTTTCTTT
TRBV12-3/TRBV12-4	-	TRBD2	TRBJ2-3	CASSLSGTDTQYF	TGTGCCAGCAGTCTTAGCGGGACAGATACGCAGTATTTT